The 18 T cell receptor beta chains below come from one sample, sequenced in a study of blood T cell repertoires in COVID-19. Some clones are missing from TCRdb's copy, which holds only in-frame ones; the method was immunoSEQ multiplex PCR. The data contain approximately 90,000 clones, about 91% of them singletons. The sample consisted of peripheral blood. The receptors stem from a man aged 60 to 75 with acute or convalescent COVID-19.

The chain combines TRBV27 with TRBJ2-3; TRBD2 matches at 13 bases. There are 17 residues in the CDR3. The V segment lost 7 bases and the J segment 5 bases; nucleotides outside the gene matches: 12. Germline V lookup: CDR1 MNHEY, CDR2 SMNVEV (reference sequence). Here the CDR3 reads CASTQPRLAGGLDTQYF. The CDR3 DNA reads as TGTGCCAGCACCCAACCTAGACTAGCGGGGGGACTAGATACGCAGTATTTT.

This chain joins TRBV18 and TRBJ2-6, with 11 bases lining up with TRBD2. V was pared by 1 base and J by 0 bases, with 8 bases of the junction left unmatched. CDR3 length equals 20 residues. In germline, CDR1 is KGHSH, CDR2 LQKENI. Here the CDR3 DNA reads TGTGCCAGCTCACCACGAGGACTAGCGGGCGATAGCTCTGGGGCCAACGTCCTGACTTTC. Amino acids: CASSPRGLAGDSSGANVLTF. The whole variable domain, filled in from reference TRBV18 and TRBJ2-6, reads NAGVMQNPRHLVRRRGQEARLRCSPMKGHSHVYWYRQLPEEGLKFMVYLQKENIIDESGMPKERFSAEFPKEGPSILRIQQVVRGDSAAYFCASSPRGLAGDSSGANVLTFGAGSRLTVL.

V usage is TRBV6-1 and J usage is TRBJ2-3, with 9 nucleotides matching TRBD2. J was trimmed by 0 bases and V by 4 bases; bases with no gene match: 8. CDR3 length: 17 amino acids. CDR1 and CDR2 (germline): MNHNS, SASEGT. The CDR3 DNA follows: TGTGCCAGCAGTGTTCGAGCGGGGGGTTCTAGCACAGATACGCAGTATTTT. Translation: CASSVRAGGSSTDTQYF.

The J gene is TRBJ2-7, the V gene TRBV28, with 11 bases aligning to TRBD2. Germline V gives CDR1 MDHEN, CDR2 SYDVKM. V lost 5 bases and J lost 7; bases outside the gene matches: 7. The CDR3 covers 14 residues. The CDR3 coding sequence is TGTGCCAGCAGTACACTAGCGGGAGTCATAGAGCAGTACTTC. Translating it yields CASSTLAGVIEQYF.

The rearrangement links TRBV7-3 to TRBJ2-2; 9 positions match TRBD2. The germline V gene has CDR1 SGHTA and CDR2 FQGTGA. CDR3 size: 16 residues. With V trimmed by 8 bases and J by 0 bases, 7 bases remained unmatched. In DNA, the CDR3 is TGTGCCAGCGGGAAGGCGGGAGGGGCGAACACCGGGGAGCTGTTTTTT. Translation gives CASGKAGGANTGELFF.

V and J are TRBV30 and TRBJ1-2, with unresolved D. Looked up from germline, CDR1 is GTSNPN and CDR2 is SVGIG (reference sequence). The CDR3 is 12 amino acids. V was clipped by 4 bases and J by 2 bases, with 8 bases between them. CDR3 coding DNA: TGTGCCTGGATGGGAGGGAACTATGGCTACACCTTC. It yields the protein CAWMGGNYGYTF. The whole variable domain, filled in from reference TRBV30 and TRBJ1-2, reads SQTIHQWPATLVQPVGSPLSLECTVEGTSNPNLYWYRQAAGRGLQLLFYSVGIGQISSEVPQNLSASRPQDRQFILSSKKLLLSDSGFYLCAWMGGNYGYTFGSGTRLTVV.

This rearrangement joins TRBV18 to TRBJ2-3, with TRBD1 matching over 9 bases. The CDR3 is made up of 15 amino acids. The trim removed 4 bases at V and 1 base at J, leaving 3 bases unmatched. CDR1 KGHSH and CDR2 LQKENI come from the germline V gene. CDR3 in DNA: TGTGCCAGCTCACAGAGGACAGGGGGCACAGATACGCAGTATTTT. This translates into CASSQRTGGTDTQYF.

This chain joins TRBV23-1 and TRBJ2-1; tentatively, D is TRBD2 (7 bases). TRBV23-1 is reported as an ORF; its role is uncertain. The ends were cut back, 0 bases at V and 8 bases at J, with 17 bases in the middle. The CDR3 has 16 residues. CDR3 in amino acids: CASSQSLNGGAYEQFF. CDR3 coding DNA: TGCGCCAGCAGTCAATCCCTTAATGGGGGGGCGTATGAGCAGTTCTTC.

This chain connects TRBV9 to TRBJ2-7; tentatively, D is TRBD1 (9 bases). Trimming pared 4 bases from V and 2 bases from J, leaving 19 bases between. CDR1 is SGDLS and CDR2 is YYNGEE in the germline V gene. CDR3 length: 16 residues. The CDR3 bases are TGTGCCAGCAGCCCAACGGGGGGGACAGGGCCCTACGAGCAGTACTTC. This codes for CASSPTGGTGPYEQYF.

The V gene is TRBV5-6, the J gene TRBJ2-7; 9 bases fit TRBD1. Germline loops: CDR1 SGHDT, CDR2 YYEEEE. This CDR3 has 14 amino acids. With V trimmed by 4 bases and J by 7 bases, 9 bases remained unmatched. CDR3 protein: CASSDNRGLFEQYF. As DNA, the CDR3 is TGTGCCAGCAGCGATAACAGGGGGCTCTTTGAGCAGTACTTC.

This chain connects TRBV29-1 to TRBJ2-3; the match to TRBD2 covers 9 bases. After removal of 4 bases from V and 9 bases from J, the junction contained 8 bases not matched to a gene. Germline V lookup: CDR1 SQVTM, CDR2 ANQGSEA. The CDR3 is made up of 13 amino acids. The CDR3 bases are TGCAGCGTTGGTGTAGCGGGAGCTAGGACGCAGTATTTT. It codes for CSVGVAGARTQYF.

This sequence joins TRBV5-1 and TRBJ2-7; 8 positions match TRBD1. Germline CDR1 SGHRS, CDR2 YFSETQ. After removal of 1 base from V and 7 bases from J, the junction contained 7 bases not matched to a gene. This CDR3 has 14 residues. The CDR3 DNA follows: TGCGCCAGCAGCTTGCGTCAGGGGGCTGCGGAGCAGTACTTC. Protein sequence: CASSLRQGAAEQYF.

CDR3 loop: CASSPRGQGTGELFF. The DNA of the CDR3 is TGTGCCAGCAGCCCGAGGGGACAGGGGACCGGGGAGCTGTTTTTT. The V call is TRBV9, the J call TRBJ2-2; 10 nucleotides align to TRBD1. This CDR3 comprises 15 residues. V shed 4 bases and J 5 bases; nucleotides not matched to a gene: 5. Looked up from germline, CDR1 is SGDLS and CDR2 is YYNGEE.

V usage is TRBV29-1 and J usage is TRBJ1-4; a weak D match, TRBD1 (5 bases). The V and J ends lost 6 bases and 6 bases respectively, with 11 bases between them. CDR1 and CDR2 from the germline V gene are SQVTM and ANQGSEA. The CDR3 runs to 12 residues. The CDR3 loop reads CSVQGGDEKLFF. For the CDR3, the DNA is TGCAGCGTGCAGGGAGGAGATGAAAAACTGTTTTTT.

This clone was counted a single time. The chain uses TRBV24-1 and TRBJ2-5, with 8 bases identical to TRBD1. Trimming cost V 3 bases and J 2 bases; bases outside gene matches: 4. This CDR3 spans 15 amino acids. Germline-derived CDR1 and CDR2 are KGHDR and SFDVKD. CDR3 DNA: TGTGCCACCAGTGATATCGGACAGGGACAAGAGACCCAGTACTTC. It codes for CATSDIGQGQETQYF.

The chain employs TRBV6-2 or TRBV6-3 and TRBJ2-3, with 9 nucleotides matching TRBD1. V shed 4 bases, J shed 2 bases, and the junction held 4 bases outside the gene matches. CDR1 and CDR2 (germline): MNHEY, SVGEGT. The CDR3 loop spans 15 amino acids. The CDR3 nucleotides are TGTGCCAGCAGTTTAAGGACAGGGGTCACAGATACGCAGTATTTT. This translates into CASSLRTGVTDTQYF.

This sequence joins TRBV6-6 and TRBJ1-5, with D possibly being TRBD1 (5 bases). The germline V gene has CDR1 MNHNY and CDR2 SVGAGI (reference sequence). V was shortened by 6 bases and J by 2 bases, with 14 bases between the two germline ends. The CDR3 has 15 residues. The CDR3 DNA follows: TGTGCCAGCAGATCGGGGACGGGAGGCAATCAGCCCCAGCATTTT. Amino acids: CASRSGTGGNQPQHF.

The genes are TRBV5-4 and TRBJ1-2; no reliable D call. Per germline, CDR1 SGHNT and CDR2 YYREEE (reference sequence). The length of the CDR3 is 16 residues. Trimming shortened V by 4 bases and J by 0 bases, and 16 bases separated the two germline ends. The CDR3 region is CASSPSSIASNYGYTF. CDR3 DNA: TGTGCCAGCAGCCCTTCCTCGATAGCCTCTAACTATGGCTACACCTTC.